The clone carrying this T cell receptor (beta chain) came up once. The antigen remains unidentified. The data originate from a study of T cell responses to AZD1222 COVID-19 vaccine. About the study: The study pooled second doses at about 4 or about 12 weeks.

Overall study results and limits: Reportedly, nearly half the spike-specific TCRs target unmutated variant regions.

V lost 5 bases to trimming and J lost 0 bases, with 16 bases between them. Germline values: CDR1 SGHVS, CDR2 FQNEAQ. The CDR3 length is 16 residues. Here immunoSEQ multiplex PCR was the method, and the copy in TCRdb shows in-frame clones only, minus some. Of roughly 80,000 clones listed, about nine tenths were seen once; the top ten hold 4.2%. The chain uses TRBV7-8 and TRBJ1-2; TRBD1 might be the D (5 bases). The material was peripheral blood, obtained on day 0 of AZD1222 vaccination. The receptor comes from an adult in good health. The CDR3 protein is CASSARTTRSNYGYTF. CDR3 nucleotides: TGTGCCAGCAGCGCCCGGACAACAAGGTCTAACTATGGCTACACCTTC.